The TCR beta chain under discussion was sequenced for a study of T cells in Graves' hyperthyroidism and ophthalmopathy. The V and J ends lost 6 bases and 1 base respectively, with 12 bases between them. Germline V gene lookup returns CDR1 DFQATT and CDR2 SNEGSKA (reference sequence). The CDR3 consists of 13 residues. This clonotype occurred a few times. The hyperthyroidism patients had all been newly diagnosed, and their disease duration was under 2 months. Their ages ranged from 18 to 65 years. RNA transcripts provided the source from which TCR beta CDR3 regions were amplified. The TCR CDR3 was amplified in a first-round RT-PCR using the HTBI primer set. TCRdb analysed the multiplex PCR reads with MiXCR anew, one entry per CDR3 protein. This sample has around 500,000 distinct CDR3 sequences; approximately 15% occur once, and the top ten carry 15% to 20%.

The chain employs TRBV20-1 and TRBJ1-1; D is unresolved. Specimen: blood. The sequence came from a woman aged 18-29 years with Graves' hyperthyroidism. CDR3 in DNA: TGCAGTGCACCCCGATTGAGGAACACTGAAGCTTTCTTT. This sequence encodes CSAPRLRNTEAFF.